This TCR beta chain stems from a study of post-analysis software for immune sequencing data. Study-level points and caveats: In patients, TRBV5-6, TRBV5-1 and TRBV20-1 belonged to about five TRBV segments found more frequently than in controls. People with multiple sclerosis had a significantly lower normalized Chao1 diversity than controls did.

Unique molecular identifiers were built into the TCR beta cDNA libraries. TCRdb analysed the PCR reads with MiXCR anew, one entry per CDR3 protein. The repertoire holds about 540,000 distinct CDR3 sequences, with roughly 34% as singletons. With regard to this clonotype: What it binds is unknown.

CDR3 length equals 14 residues. CDR1 and CDR2 (germline): DFQATT, SNEGSKA (reference sequence). Unmatched junction bases numbered 3, after V lost 2 bases and J lost 4 bases. The rearrangement uses TRBV20-1 and TRBJ2-1, with 9 nucleotides matching TRBD2. Source material: blood. This sequence was found in a girl younger than 18 with multiple sclerosis. The CDR3 sequence is CSARSSGVYNEQFF. Written as DNA, the CDR3 is TGCAGTGCTAGATCTAGCGGGGTGTACAATGAGCAGTTCTTC.